The rows below give T cell receptor beta chains drawn from one sample of a study of vaccination and CD4 T cells after COVID-19. TCRdb reprocessed the PCR reads with MiXCR, giving one entry per CDR3 protein. The sample holds about 20,000 distinct CDR3 sequences, around 50% seen once. The material sequenced was CD4+ T cells from blood, taken before SARS-CoV-2 vaccination. These receptors were collected from a human donor who had recovered from COVID-19. Each CDR3 is given with its conserved first and last residue.

>TRBV27
CASRWDRGCNSPLHF
>TRBV29-1
CSVGRDQTSYEQYF
>TRBV10-3
CAISSGSQLRSTDTQYF
>TRBV20-1
CSARMTTHGYEQYF
>TRBV2
CASRVNTEAFF
>TRBV20-1
CSARSGTSGGETQYF
>TRBV10-3
CAISDRLAGGDNEQFF
>TRBV6-5
CASSLGGGSANSPLHF
>TRBV28
CASSRREGYTF
>TRBV28
CASRDRGTAGELFF
>TRBV12-3/TRBV12-4
CASSFLNEQFF
>TRBV6-1
CASKGARLNTEAFF
>TRBV20-1
CSALVGSNQPQHF
>TRBV5-1
CASSPGTGNTEAFF
>TRBV20-1
CSARDGTGSGNTIYF
>TRBV6-5
CASSSEQGDTEAFF
>TRBV30
CAWSRLDYNEQFF
>TRBV20-1
CSARRESVETQYF
>TRBV23-1
CASSDRVPNPLNQPQHF
>TRBV27
CASSLGWDSETQYF
>TRBV2
CASSYSGGTYNEQFF
>TRBV29-1
CSVELPDRSTGELFF
>TRBV7-3
CASSHWAGGGSYNEQFF
>TRBV20-1
CSATSARSNTDTQYF
>TRBV5-1
CASKGFGFYEQYF
>TRBV12-5
CASGLQGASWMNTEAFF
>TRBV18
CASSNLHQETQYF
>TRBV15
CATSRDAPTSGRAYEQYF
>TRBV7-2
CASSLAAADPVRGF
>TRBV20-1
CSATKLGQETQYF
>TRBV12-3/TRBV12-4
CASSRGRFAGELFF
>TRBV20-1
CSARGQALDNSPLHF
>TRBV10-3
CAISEPSGASTDTQYF
>TRBV20-1
CSARDGSAVSLNSPLHF
>TRBV20-1
CSAQRTSGTRYEQYF
>TRBV27
CASSLSRVAPQPQHF
>TRBV20-1
CSAQKGVNTDTQYF
>TRBV19
CASSLQGANTEAFF
>TRBV2
CASSSTGAFSEQYF
>TRBV5-4
CASSFLGTGAETQYF
>TRBV18
CASSPGTGEETQYF
>TRBV7-2
CASSLYVGGNTGELFF
>TRBV10-3
CAINPGQGGGNTIYF
>TRBV20-1
CSAREANTNGYTF
>TRBV6-1
CASSGEDRPTDTQYF
>TRBV6-1
CASSERQGAVGELFF
>TRBV4-2
CASSDWGGTEAFF
>TRBV5-5
CASSLGPNSYNEQFF
>TRBV7-2
CASSLPDRESNQPQHF
>TRBV20-1
CSATPEAFYGYTF
>TRBV30
CAGSARETQYF
>TRBV7-8
CASSVGLGQSDTQYF
>TRBV7-8
CASSLFLAGASKETQYF
>TRBV28
CASSTTGETNEKLFF
>TRBV7-9
CASSLAWDRTTDTQYF
>TRBV6-5
CASSYPLKAKQGLKSGENEQYF
>TRBV6-1
CASLGTVADTQYF
>TRBV10-2
CASSERYSNTEAFF
>TRBV10-3
CAISESRGREETQYF